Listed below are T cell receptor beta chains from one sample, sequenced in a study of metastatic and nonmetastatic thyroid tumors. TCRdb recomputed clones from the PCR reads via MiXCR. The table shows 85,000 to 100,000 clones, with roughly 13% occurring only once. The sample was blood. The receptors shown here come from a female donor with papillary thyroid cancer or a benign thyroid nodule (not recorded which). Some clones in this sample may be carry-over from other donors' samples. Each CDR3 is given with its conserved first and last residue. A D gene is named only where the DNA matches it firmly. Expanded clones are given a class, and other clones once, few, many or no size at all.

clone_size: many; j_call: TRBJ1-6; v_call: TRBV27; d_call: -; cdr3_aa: CASSPSYGASYNSPLHF; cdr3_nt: TGTGCCAGCAGTCCCTCGTACGGGGCATCCTATAATTCACCCCTCCACTTT
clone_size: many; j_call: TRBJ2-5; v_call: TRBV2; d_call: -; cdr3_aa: CASSDGGGGQETQYF; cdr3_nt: TGTGCCAGCAGTGATGGAGGGGGCGGCCAAGAGACCCAGTACTTC
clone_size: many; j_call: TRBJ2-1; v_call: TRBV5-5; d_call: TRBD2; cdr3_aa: CASSHPSGSFEQFF; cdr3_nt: TGTGCCAGCAGCCATCCGAGCGGGAGTTTTGAGCAGTTCTTC
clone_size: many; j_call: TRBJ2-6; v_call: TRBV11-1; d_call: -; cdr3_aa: CASSSPLAGSGANVLTF; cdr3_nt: TGTGCCAGCAGCTCTCCCCTTGCGGGCTCTGGGGCCAACGTCCTGACTTTC
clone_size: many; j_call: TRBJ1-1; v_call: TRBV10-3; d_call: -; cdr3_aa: CAISESMNTEAFF; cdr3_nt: TGTGCCATCAGTGAATCCATGAACACTGAAGCTTTCTTT
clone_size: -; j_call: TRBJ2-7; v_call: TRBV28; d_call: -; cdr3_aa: CASSSNEQYF; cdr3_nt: TGTGCCAGCAGTTCCAACGAGCAGTACTTC
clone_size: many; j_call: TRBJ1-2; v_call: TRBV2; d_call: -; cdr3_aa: CASSLISYGYTF; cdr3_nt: TGTGCCAGCAGCCTGATCAGCTATGGCTACACCTTC
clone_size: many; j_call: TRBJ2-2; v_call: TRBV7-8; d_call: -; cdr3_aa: CASSLVLGAAGRTGELFF; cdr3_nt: TGTGCCAGCAGCTTAGTCCTGGGGGCAGCGGGACGAACCGGGGAGCTGTTTTTT
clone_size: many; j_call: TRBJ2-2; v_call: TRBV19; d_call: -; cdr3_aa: CASSLVPRGELFF; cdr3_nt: TGTGCCAGTAGTCTAGTCCCGCGCGGGGAGCTGTTTTTT
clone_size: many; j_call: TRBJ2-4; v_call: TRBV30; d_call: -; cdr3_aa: CAWSADSSPAKNIQYF; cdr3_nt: TGTGCCTGGAGTGCGGACAGTTCTCCGGCCAAAAACATTCAGTACTTC
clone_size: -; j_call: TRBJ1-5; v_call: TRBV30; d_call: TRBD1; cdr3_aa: CACIPGQGAQPQHF; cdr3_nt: TGTGCCTGTATTCCCGGACAGGGGGCTCAGCCCCAGCATTTT
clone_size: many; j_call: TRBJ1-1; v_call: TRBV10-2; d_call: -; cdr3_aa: CASRLENTEAFF; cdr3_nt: TGCGCCAGCAGGTTAGAGAACACTGAAGCTTTCTTT
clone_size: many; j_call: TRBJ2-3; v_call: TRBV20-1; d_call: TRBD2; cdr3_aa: CSARALLAGETDTQYF; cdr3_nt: TGCAGTGCTAGAGCTTTACTAGCGGGAGAGACAGATACGCAGTATTTT
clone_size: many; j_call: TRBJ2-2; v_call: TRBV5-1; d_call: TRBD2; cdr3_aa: CASSLAGTSGTGELFF; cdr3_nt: TGCGCCAGCAGCTTGGCCGGGACTAGCGGGACCGGGGAGCTGTTTTTT